The 10 T cell receptor beta chains given below trace back to one sample, sequenced in a study of beta chain features in type 1 diabetes. Broader study findings: Shortening that was moderate but significant affected the TCRB CDR3s of Type 1 diabetes patients in all four CD4+ subsets.

These TCRs' antigens remain unknown. Expressed TCRB transcripts were sequenced because the entire RNA isolate underwent reverse transcription. Profiling relied on immunoSEQ multiplex PCR, and the TCRdb table lists in-frame clones only, not all of them. The sample lists some 140,000 clones, roughly 10% occurring once. Specimen: central memory CD4+ T cells from blood. The origin of the receptors is a young man with type 1 diabetes.

This clone has just a few counts. The genes are TRBV5-1 and TRBJ2-3, with D possibly matching TRBD2 (5 bases). Germline CDR1 and CDR2: SGHRS and YFSETQ. This CDR3 spans 14 amino acids. The V and J ends lost 1 base and 0 bases respectively, with 6 bases between them. CDR3 coding DNA: TGCGCCAGCAGCTTGACGGGGAGCACAGATACGCAGTATTTT. Translated, it gives CASSLTGSTDTQYF. The entire variable domain, with the rest obtained from reference TRBV5-1 and TRBJ2-3, is as follows: KAGVTQTPRYLIKTRGQQVTLSCSPISGHRSVSWYQQTPGQGLQFLFEYFSETQRNKGNFPGRFSGRQFSNSRSEMNVSTLELGDSALYLCASSLTGSTDTQYFGPGTRLTVL.

The rearrangement uses TRBV28 and TRBJ1-3; 8 nucleotides agree with TRBD1. The CDR3 sequence is 15 residues long. The germline gives CDR1 MDHEN, CDR2 SYDVKM. V shed 9 bases and J 2 bases; nucleotides not matched to a gene: 9. CDR3 amino acids: CASKEQGVTGNTIYF. CDR3 bases: TGTGCCAGTAAGGAACAGGGGGTCACTGGAAACACCATATATTTT.

This rearrangement joins TRBV4-3 to TRBJ2-3; 8 bases fit TRBD2. Looked up from germline, CDR1 is LGHNA and CDR2 is YSLEER. J lost 2 bases, V lost 0 bases, and 7 bases had no gene match. The CDR3 runs to 17 residues. Written as DNA, the CDR3 is TGCGCCAGCAGCCAAGATCCCCGGGGGGGGACCACAGATACGCAGTATTTT. Amino acid sequence: CASSQDPRGGTTDTQYF.

The CDR3 protein is CASSLEGILTSGGSFF. The CDR3 nucleotides are TGTGCCAGCAGCTTAGAGGGGATACTAACTAGCGGGGGTTCGTTCTTC. This chain connects TRBV7-2 to TRBJ2-1; 11 positions match TRBD2. V shed 1 base and J 15 bases; nucleotides not matched to a gene: 14. Germline assignment: CDR1 SGHTA and CDR2 FQGNSA. This CDR3 is 16 amino acids long.

This clone was counted only a few times. The chain is built from TRBV7-9 and TRBJ2-1, with a tentative D call TRBD1 (5 bases). The CDR3 length is 13 residues. CDR1 is SEHNR, CDR2 FQNEAQ, per germline (reference sequence). CDR3 coding DNA: TGTGCTCTAGGGGAAAGCTCCTACAATGAGCAGTTCTTC. It encodes CALGESSYNEQFF.

The chain links TRBV10-3 to TRBJ2-7; 9 nucleotides match TRBD1. The CDR3 has 13 amino acids. Germline V gene sequence: CDR1 ENHRY, CDR2 SYGVKD. V lost 10 bases, J lost 5 bases, and 9 bases stayed unmatched. CDR3 bases: TGTGCCAGTAAACAGGGGGCTGACGACGAGCAGTACTTC. Translated: CASKQGADDEQYF.

V usage is TRBV5-1 and J usage is TRBJ1-4, with D tentatively TRBD1 (6 bases). From germline, CDR1 is SGHRS and CDR2 YFSETQ. The CDR3 is made up of 13 amino acids. The ends were cut back, 2 bases at V and 5 bases at J, with 7 bases in the middle. The CDR3 bases are TGCGCCAGCAGCTTCCAGGGGAATGAAAAACTGTTTTTT. Translated: CASSFQGNEKLFF.

V gene TRBV7-6 combines with J gene TRBJ2-1; the match to TRBD2 covers 10 bases. The CDR3 spans 15 residues. Germline trimming cut 6 bases from V and 7 bases from J; bases unmatched to any gene: 9. CDR1 and CDR2 from the germline V gene are SGHVS and FNYEAQ. The CDR3 region has the DNA TGTGCCAGCAGATCGCTAGCGGGGGTTGATAATGAGCAGTTCTTC. It encodes CASRSLAGVDNEQFF.

This clone was seen many times. J is TRBJ2-5 and V is TRBV10-3, with TRBD2 identical over 8 bases. Germline V gene lookup returns CDR1 ENHRY and CDR2 SYGVKD. V was pared by 3 bases and J by 5 bases, with 8 bases of the junction left unmatched. There are 15 residues in the CDR3. CDR3: CAISDRGGGSETQYF. CDR3 nucleotides: TGTGCCATCAGTGATCGAGGCGGGGGGAGTGAGACCCAGTACTTC.

This chain uses TRBV29-1 with TRBJ2-3, with D hard to call. Germline values: CDR1 SQVTM, CDR2 ANQGSEA. V lost 2 bases and J 7 bases, leaving 10 bases between the germline ends. This CDR3 region has 12 residues. The CDR3 DNA is TGCAGCGTTGAAAACAGCCGGTATACGCAGTATTTT. The encoded protein is CSVENSRYTQYF.